Described below is a single T cell receptor beta chain sequence and its context. These data belong to a study of blood T cell repertoires in COVID-19. Study as a whole: Sample material is recorded as cDNA or gDNA derived from T cells, B-cell-depleted T cells, or PBMCs.

Germline CDR1 reads SQVTM; CDR2 reads ANQGSEA. Deletions cut 1 base from V and 10 bases from J, with 10 bases between. There are 12 residues in the CDR3. Measured with immunoSEQ multiplex PCR; TCRdb has only the in-frame clones, and not every one. The sample carries more than 150,000 clones, roughly 89% recorded once. The chain joins TRBV29-1 to TRBJ2-2, with D unresolved. Sequenced: peripheral blood. The origin of this receptor is a woman aged 18-30 years who had recovered from COVID-19. CDR3 residues: CSVEGQVAELFF. Written as DNA, the CDR3 is TGCAGCGTTGAAGGGCAGGTGGCGGAGCTGTTTTTT.